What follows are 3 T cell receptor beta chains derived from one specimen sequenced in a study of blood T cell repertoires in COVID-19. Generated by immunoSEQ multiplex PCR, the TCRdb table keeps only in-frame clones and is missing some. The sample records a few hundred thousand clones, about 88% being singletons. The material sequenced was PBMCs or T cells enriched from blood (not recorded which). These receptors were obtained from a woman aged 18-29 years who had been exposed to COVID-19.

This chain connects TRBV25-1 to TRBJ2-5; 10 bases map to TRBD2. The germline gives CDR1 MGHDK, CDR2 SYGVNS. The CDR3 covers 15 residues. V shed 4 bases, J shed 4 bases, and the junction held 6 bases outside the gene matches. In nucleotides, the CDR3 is TGTGCCAGCAGTGTGACTAGCGGGCGCAGAGAGACCCAGTACTTC. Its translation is CASSVTSGRRETQYF. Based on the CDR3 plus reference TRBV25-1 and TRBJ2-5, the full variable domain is EADIYQTPRYLVIGTGKKITLECSQTMGHDKMYWYQQDPGMELHLIHYSYGVNSTEKGDLSSESTVSRIRTEHFPLTLESARPSHTSQYLCASSVTSGRRETQYFGPGTRLLVL.

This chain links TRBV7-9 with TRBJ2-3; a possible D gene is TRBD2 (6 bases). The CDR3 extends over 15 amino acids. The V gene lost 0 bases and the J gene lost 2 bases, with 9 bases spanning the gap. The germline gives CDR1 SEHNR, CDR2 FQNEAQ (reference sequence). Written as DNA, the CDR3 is TGTGCCAGCAGCTTAGCGGGAGGTAACACAGATACGCAGTATTTT. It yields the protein CASSLAGGNTDTQYF.

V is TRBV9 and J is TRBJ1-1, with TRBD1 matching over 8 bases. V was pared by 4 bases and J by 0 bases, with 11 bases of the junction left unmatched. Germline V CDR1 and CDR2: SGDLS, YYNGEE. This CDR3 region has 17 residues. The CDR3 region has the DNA TGTGCCAGCAGCACCTGGGGCCAGGGGGCGGTGAACACTGAAGCTTTCTTT. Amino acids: CASSTWGQGAVNTEAFF.